A single sample is the source of the 10 T cell receptor beta chains below, sequenced in a study of blood T cell repertoires in COVID-19. Sequencing was performed with immunoSEQ multiplex PCR; in TCRdb, only in-frame clones are kept and a portion is missing. The table records approximately 460,000 clones, roughly nine tenths of them present only once. Sequencing was performed on peripheral blood. All receptors come from a man aged 18-30 years with COVID-19, enrolled during active disease.

The chain combines TRBV6-5 with TRBJ1-2; 7 bases are shared with TRBD1. The CDR3 extends over 12 amino acids. Per the germline V gene, CDR1 is MNHEY and CDR2 is SVGAGI. V trimming: 7 bases; J trimming: 8 bases; junction bases outside the gene matches: 7. The CDR3 DNA reads as TGTGCCAGCACCCCAAACAGGGGAGGCTACACCTTC. Translating it yields CASTPNRGGYTF.

The rearrangement links TRBV6-5 to TRBJ2-1; TRBD1 agrees at 7 bases. The CDR3 runs to 14 residues. J lost 8 bases, V lost 2 bases, and 6 bases had no gene match. CDR1 MNHEY and CDR2 SVGAGI come from the germline V gene. The CDR3 protein is CASSYRLGGDEQFF. Written as DNA, the CDR3 is TGTGCCAGCAGTTACCGGCTAGGGGGCGATGAGCAGTTCTTC.

V is TRBV28 and J is TRBJ2-3; the D gene is possibly TRBD2 (5 bases). V lost 7 bases to trimming and J lost 4 bases, with 24 bases between them. From germline, CDR1 is MDHEN and CDR2 SYDVKM. This CDR3 is built from 17 residues. The CDR3 here is CASNPPRGSQEADTQYF. The CDR3 region has the DNA TGTGCCAGCAATCCCCCTCGTGGGAGCCAAGAAGCAGATACGCAGTATTTT.

The gene calls are TRBV7-2 and TRBJ2-7; D may be TRBD1 (6 bases). Trimming took off 5 bases at V and 2 bases at J, with 16 bases between the two ends. The CDR3 covers 15 residues. In germline, CDR1 is SGHTA, CDR2 FQGNSA. Here the CDR3 reads CASSPPMDRAYEQYF. The CDR3 DNA sequence: TGTGCCAGCAGCCCCCCCATGGACAGAGCCTACGAGCAGTACTTC.

The rearrangement links TRBV2 to TRBJ1-2, with D tentatively TRBD1 (6 bases). CDR1 is SNHLY and CDR2 is FYNNEI in the germline V gene. Trimming removed 6 bases at V and 4 bases at J, with 6 bases between. The CDR3 covers 11 residues. This CDR3 is CASRDSYGYTF. CDR3 DNA sequence: TGTGCCAGCAGGGACAGCTATGGCTACACCTTC.

The rearrangement links TRBV27 to TRBJ2-7; 7 bases line up with TRBD1. Germline V CDR1 and CDR2: MNHEY, SMNVEV (reference sequence). Trimming cost V 5 bases and J 6 bases; bases outside gene matches: 7. The CDR3 is 13 residues long. CDR3: CASSPRTGLEQYF. The CDR3 nucleotides read TGTGCCAGCAGTCCACGGACAGGCCTCGAGCAGTACTTC.

The rearrangement joins TRBV6-5 to TRBJ1-1; 10 nucleotides agree with TRBD1. The germline CDR1 and CDR2 sequences are MNHEY and SVGAGI. This CDR3 comprises 13 residues. J gave up 6 bases and V 10 bases, and 8 bases lay outside the gene matches. CDR3 loop: CAKPGQGMSEAFF. DNA for the CDR3: TGTGCCAAACCGGGACAGGGGATGTCTGAAGCTTTCTTT.

The chain carries TRBV11-2 and TRBJ2-3, with 9 nucleotides matching TRBD2. The V gene's germline CDR1 is SGHAT and CDR2 FQNNGV. This CDR3 comprises 16 residues. After removal of 2 bases from V and 2 bases from J, the junction contained 5 bases not matched to a gene. This chain's CDR3 is CASSLLSSGDTDTQYF. In DNA form, the CDR3 reads TGTGCCAGCAGCTTATTGTCTAGCGGGGACACAGATACGCAGTATTTT.

The chain joins TRBV29-1 to TRBJ1-2; D gene ambiguous. Germline CDR1 reads SQVTM; CDR2 reads ANQGSEA. This CDR3 is built from 13 residues. V was pared by 8 bases and J by 3 bases, with 16 bases between. This CDR3 is CSSYALVDYGYTF. CDR3 sequence (DNA): TGCAGCTCGTATGCCCTGGTAGACTATGGCTACACCTTC.

The chain employs TRBV21-1 and TRBJ2-1; the table assigns TRBD2, which was not confirmed against the DNA. TRBV21-1 is a pseudogene locus. CDR3 size: 15 residues. The DNA for the CDR3 is TGTGCCAGCAACAAGCCGGGACTGAGCGGGGGGGAGCAGTTCTTC. This codes for CASNKPGLSGGEQFF.